This TCR beta chain appears in the sequencing data of a study of blood T cell repertoires in COVID-19. The wider study: Acute and convalescent COVID-19 samples came from the United States, Italy and Spain. The cDNA or gDNA used as material had been derived from T cells, B-cell-depleted T cells, or PBMCs.

Germline CDR1 reads KGHSH; CDR2 reads LQKENI. V lost 3 bases to trimming and J lost 0 bases; unmatched junction nucleotides: 1. The CDR3 has 16 residues. Participants, roughly 18 to 100 years old, spanned approximately 26 US areas. A remark on this clone: The same CDR3 also results from other DNA sequences found in this sample.

Per the authors' pipeline: Amplification with reference gene primers provided the estimates of nucleated cell counts. Profiled with immunoSEQ multiplex PCR; TCRdb holds only in-frame clones, not every one. For V, J and clone size, that table is used; D and trimming come from the DNA. The sample lists about 220,000 clones; roughly 88% were seen once. Sequenced: PBMCs or T cells enriched from blood (not recorded which). This TCR was sampled from a woman between 50 and 59 years old with acute COVID-19. This sequence joins TRBV18 and TRBJ2-1; 11 bases line up with TRBD2. Here the CDR3 reads CASSPLAGGSYNEQFF. In DNA, the CDR3 is TGTGCCAGCTCACCCCTAGCGGGAGGCTCCTACAATGAGCAGTTCTTC.